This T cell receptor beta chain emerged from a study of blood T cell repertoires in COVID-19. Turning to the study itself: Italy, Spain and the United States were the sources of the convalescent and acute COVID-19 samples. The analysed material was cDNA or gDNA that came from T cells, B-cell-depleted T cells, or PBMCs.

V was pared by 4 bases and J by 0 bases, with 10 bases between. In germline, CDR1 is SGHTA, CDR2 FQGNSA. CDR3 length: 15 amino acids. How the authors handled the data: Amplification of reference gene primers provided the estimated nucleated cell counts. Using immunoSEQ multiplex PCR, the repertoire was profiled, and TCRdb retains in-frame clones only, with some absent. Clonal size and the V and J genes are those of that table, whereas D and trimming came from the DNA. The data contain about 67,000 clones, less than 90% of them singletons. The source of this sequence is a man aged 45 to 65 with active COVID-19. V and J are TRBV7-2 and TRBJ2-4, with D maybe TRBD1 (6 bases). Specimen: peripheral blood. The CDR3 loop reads CASSYTGSAKNIQYF. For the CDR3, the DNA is TGTGCCAGCAGCTACACAGGGTCAGCCAAAAACATTCAGTACTTC.